This is a list of T cell receptor beta chains from one sample in a study of Tregs in tolerant kidney transplant recipients. The data were produced by immunoSEQ multiplex PCR, yet TCRdb's version contains in-frame clones alone and is incomplete. The table has approximately 43,000 clones, roughly nine tenths seen once. Sequenced sample: Tregs from blood. These receptors came from a human donor in good health. Both conserved end residues are part of each CDR3. D genes are given only for firm matches. Some rows mark clone size as missing; the rest say once, few, many or name a class of expanded clone.

d_call clone_size j_call v_call cdr3_length cdr3_nt cdr3_aa
TRBD2 NA TRBJ2-5 TRBV11-2 17 TGTGCCAGCAGCCCCAACCTAGCGGGAGGGATACGGGAGACCCAGTACTTC CASSPNLAGGIRETQYF
NA NA TRBJ1-5 TRBV2 15 TGTGCCAGCAGTGAAGCAGGCTATAGCAATCAGCCCCAGCATTTT CASSEAGYSNQPQHF
TRBD2 once TRBJ2-7 TRBV6-5 12 TGTGCCAGCAGTGTTTTTTCGGGGGGGCCTTACTTC CASSVFSGGPYF
NA NA TRBJ2-2 TRBV29-1 13 TGCAGCGTTGAATTATATAGGTCCGGGGAGCTGTTTTTT CSVELYRSGELFF
TRBD2 NA TRBJ2-7 TRBV11-1 15 TGTGCCAGCAGCTCTGGACTAGCGGGGCCTAACGAGCAGTACTTC CASSSGLAGPNEQYF
NA once TRBJ2-7 TRBV19 16 TGTGCCACCTCGTCCCCGAGAGAGAGGGACAACTACGAGCAGTACTTC CATSSPRERDNYEQYF
NA NA TRBJ2-7 TRBV29-1 11 TGCAGCGTTGGACGCGGGTACGAGCAGTACTTC CSVGRGYEQYF
TRBD2 NA TRBJ2-5 TRBV5-4 17 TGTGCCATCGACAGGACTAGCGGGGGGGCTAATCAAGAGACCCAGTACTTC CAIDRTSGGANQETQYF
NA NA TRBJ2-1 TRBV5-1 17 TGCGCCAGCAGCCTGATCAAACAGGCCCTGGACTACAATGAGCAGTTCTTC CASSLIKQALDYNEQFF
TRBD2 NA TRBJ2-7 TRBV15 16 TGTGCCACCAGCAGGGAGCTTAGCGGGGGGGTCTACGAGCAGTACTTC CATSRELSGGVYEQYF
NA NA TRBJ2-1 TRBV6-1 14 TGTGCCAGCAGTGAAATGGCGGGTCTCAATGAGCAGTTCTTC CASSEMAGLNEQFF
NA few TRBJ2-7 TRBV6-5 13 TGTGCCAGCAGTTGGGGGGCGGCCTACGAGCAGTACTTC CASSWGAAYEQYF
NA NA TRBJ2-5 TRBV5-1 15 TGCGCCAGCAGCCGGGATGTATCCCGATGGGAGACCCAGTACTTC CASSRDVSRWETQYF
TRBD1 NA TRBJ2-1 TRBV5-1 17 TGCGCCAGCAGCGGTTATTCCGGGACAGGGAAGTATGGTGAGCAGTTCTTC CASSGYSGTGKYGEQFF